The clone carrying this TCR beta chain was seen once. What it recognizes is unknown. The data are from a study of OX40 agonist ivuxolimab in advanced cancers. At the level of the study: In this cohort, patients received ivuxolimab, an agonistic anti-OX40 (CD134) antibody. Whole-study results and caveats: Relative to CD4+, CD8+ T cells held more expanded clones on average. People who partly responded at 0.1-3.0 mg/kg had some of the least clonal expansion seen. In the expanded peripheral T cells, antigen specificity was never determined.

Libraries were prepared by immunoSEQ multiplex PCR; TCRdb keeps only in-frame clonotypes and omits some of them. The profile shows about 46,000 clones, 82% of them singletons. The CDR3 runs to 15 residues. V dropped 0 bases and J dropped 4 bases, with 14 bases sitting between them. Germline assignment: CDR1 SGHRS and CDR2 YFSETQ. The TCR originated in an adult with an advanced solid tumor such as melanoma, head and neck, liver or kidney cancer. Sequences were derived from CD4+ or CD8+ T cells sorted from blood, sampled in a trial of the OX40 agonist ivuxolimab. The J gene is TRBJ2-7, the V gene TRBV5-1, with D perhaps TRBD1 or TRBD2 (6 bases each). This CDR3 is CASSLVRRGAYEQYF. The CDR3 DNA follows: TGCGCCAGCAGCTTGGTCAGGAGGGGGGCTTACGAGCAGTACTTC.